A selection of T cell receptor beta chains follows, all from one sample in a study of blood T cell repertoires in COVID-19. The protocol was immunoSEQ multiplex PCR, while the TCRdb copy is restricted to in-frame clones and leaves out a portion. The data show tens of thousands of clones, approximately 90% seen once. The sample comprised peripheral blood. These receptors originate from a woman in her fifties or sixties with acute or convalescent COVID-19. CDR3s include the opening cysteine and the closing phenylalanine or tryptophan. A D gene is named only where the DNA matches it firmly. Clone size appears in some rows only: once, few, many, or a class for an expanded clone.

V	J	D	size	DNA	CDR3
TRBV5-1	TRBJ2-3	TRBD2	.	TGCGCCAGCAGCCCTAGCGGGCCTAGCACAGATACGCAGTATTTT	CASSPSGPSTDTQYF
TRBV7-9	TRBJ1-4	.	once	TGTGCCAGCAGCTTAGGACCGGGGGGGGCCACTAATGAAAAACTGTTTTTT	CASSLGPGGATNEKLFF
TRBV2	TRBJ2-2	.	few	TGTGCCAGCAGTGATTTTAAGGGGGCGAACACCGGGGAGCTGTTTTTT	CASSDFKGANTGELFF
TRBV18	TRBJ1-1	TRBD1	.	TGTGCCAGCTCACCCACGACAGGGATGCCGAACACTGAAGCTTTCTTT	CASSPTTGMPNTEAFF
TRBV11-3	TRBJ2-3	TRBD2	.	TGTGCCAGCAGCACCGGGACTAGCGGGGACGATACGCAGTATTTT	CASSTGTSGDDTQYF
TRBV25-1	TRBJ1-2	.	.	TGTGCCAGCAGTAATTCAATTGGCTACACCTTC	CASSNSIGYTF
TRBV27	TRBJ1-2	TRBD1	.	TGTGCCAGCAGCCAGGACAGGAATGGTGGCTACACCTTC	CASSQDRNGGYTF
TRBV28	TRBJ1-4	TRBD1	.	TGTGCCAGCAGTTTAGGGGGACAGGGGGAAGAAAAACTGTTTTTT	CASSLGGQGEEKLFF
TRBV7-7	TRBJ1-1	.	.	TGTGCCAGCAGCCCCTTGAACACTGAAGCTTTCTTT	CASSPLNTEAFF
TRBV27	TRBJ2-1	TRBD2	.	TGTGCCAGCAGTTTAAGGGGCGGGGGTTACAATGAGCAGTTCTTC	CASSLRGGGYNEQFF
TRBV6-2/TRBV6-3	TRBJ1-1	.	.	TGTGCCAGCAGTTACGGAGGGAGAATAGAAGCTTTCTTT	CASSYGGRIEAFF
TRBV27	TRBJ1-4	TRBD1	.	TGTGCCAGCAGTTTTAGGACAGGGGGCATAGGTGAAAAACTGTTTTTT	CASSFRTGGIGEKLFF
TRBV4-2	TRBJ1-2	.	.	TGTGCCAGCAGCCAAGAATCCGGGACACCGGACTACACCTTC	CASSQESGTPDYTF
TRBV3-1/TRBV3-2	TRBJ1-1	.	.	TGTGCCAGCAGCCAAGCGGGACTCGAAGCTTTCTTT	CASSQAGLEAFF
TRBV6-5	TRBJ1-3	.	.	TGTGCCACCCTACCCCCGGGAGGCGGAAACACCATATATTTT	CATLPPGGGNTIYF
TRBV6-5	TRBJ2-1	.	.	TGTGCCAGCAGTTATCGCTCCTACAATGAGCAGTTCTTC	CASSYRSYNEQFF
TRBV29-1	TRBJ1-1	.	.	TGCAGCGCCGAGCGGGGGCGGGTGAACACTGAAGCTTTCTTT	CSAERGRVNTEAFF
TRBV5-1	TRBJ2-1	.	.	TGCGCCAGCAGCTTGTTATCGGGAATAGCCCGCCTTCAGGAGCAGTTCTTC	CASSLLSGIARLQEQFF
TRBV7-9	TRBJ2-1	.	.	TGTGCCAGCAGCTTACTTCAGGGGGGTGAGCAGTTCTTC	CASSLLQGGEQFF
TRBV5-1	TRBJ1-1	TRBD1	.	TGCGCCAGCAGCCTTGACAGGGGGAACACTGAAGCTTTCTTT	CASSLDRGNTEAFF
TRBV7-9	TRBJ1-6	TRBD1	.	TGTGCCAGCAGCTCCGGATCCGGGACAGGGTTTTATAATTCACCCCTCCACTTT	CASSSGSGTGFYNSPLHF
TRBV3-1/TRBV3-2	TRBJ2-2	.	.	TGTGCCAGCAGCCAAGATGGCGGTCGCGGCACCGGGGAGCTGTTTTTT	CASSQDGGRGTGELFF
TRBV19	TRBJ1-2	TRBD1	.	TGTGCCAGTAGTCTAGGGGACAGGGCGTCTGGCTACACCTTC	CASSLGDRASGYTF
TRBV6-6	TRBJ1-2	.	.	TGTGCCAGCAGTTACTCCGCGTTCGAACAGGGAAAATACTACACCTTC	CASSYSAFEQGKYYTF
TRBV5-1	TRBJ2-2	TRBD1	many	TGCGCCAGCAGCGAGGACAGGGCCGGGGAGCTGTTTTTT	CASSEDRAGELFF
TRBV9	TRBJ2-1	.	.	TGTGCCAGCAGTTCTGGTCGGGGAACCTGGAATGAGCAGTTCTTC	CASSSGRGTWNEQFF
TRBV12-3/TRBV12-4	TRBJ2-1	.	.	TGTGCCAGCAGTTTCAACAATGAGCAGTTCTTC	CASSFNNEQFF
TRBV12-3/TRBV12-4	TRBJ2-3	.	.	TGTGCCAGCAGCTCTATTTTGAGGGATACGCAGTATTTT	CASSSILRDTQYF
TRBV2	TRBJ2-5	TRBD2	.	TGTGCCAGCAATCGGGGAGGGGCAGGGAGGATAAGGGAGACCCAGTACTTC	CASNRGGAGRIRETQYF
TRBV13	TRBJ1-1	TRBD1	.	TGTGCCAGCAGCTTTCCGACAGGGGGAACTGAAGCTTTCTTT	CASSFPTGGTEAFF
TRBV30	TRBJ1-4	TRBD1	.	TGTGCCTGGAGACGGACAGGGGGCGCGGGAAAACTGTTTTTT	CAWRRTGGAGKLFF
TRBV10-3	TRBJ2-1	TRBD2	.	TGTGCCATCAGTGGAATGCGGGAGAGGGATGAGCAGTTCTTC	CAISGMRERDEQFF
TRBV28	TRBJ1-5	.	.	TGTGCCACCCAGGGTCATAGCAATCAGCCCCAGCATTTT	CATQGHSNQPQHF
TRBV19	TRBJ2-2	.	.	TGTGCCAGTTCTACTGGTGCCCCCGGGGAGCTGTTTTTT	CASSTGAPGELFF
TRBV30	TRBJ1-6	.	.	TGTGCCTGGAGCATGAGCTCCTATAATTCACCCCTCCACTTT	CAWSMSSYNSPLHF
TRBV5-1	TRBJ1-1	TRBD1	.	TGCGCCAGCAGCTTGGGGGACAGATGGACTGAAGCTTTCTTT	CASSLGDRWTEAFF
TRBV5-6	TRBJ2-5	TRBD2	.	TGTGCCAGCAGCAAGCGGGAACTCCCTGTCCAGTACTTC	CASSKRELPVQYF
TRBV15	TRBJ2-3	TRBD1	.	TGTGCCACCAGCAGGCTCCCAGGGGGCCTAGCTAGCACAGATACGCAGTATTTT	CATSRLPGGLASTDTQYF
TRBV6-6	TRBJ2-3	.	.	TGTGCCAGCAGTTACTCGACGGCTAGCAGTACAGATACGCAGTATTTT	CASSYSTASSTDTQYF
TRBV10-3	TRBJ2-1	TRBD2	.	TGTGCCATCAGTGTGAGCGGGATCCTTAGTGAGCAGTTCTTC	CAISVSGILSEQFF
TRBV28	TRBJ1-2	TRBD1	.	TGTGCCAGCAGGTTCCTACAAGGGGGCAGGGGCTACACCTTC	CASRFLQGGRGYTF
TRBV7-2	TRBJ2-2	TRBD1	.	TGTGCCAGCAGCTCTCGACAGGGGGCCCTCGGGGAGCTGTTTTTT	CASSSRQGALGELFF
TRBV6-2/TRBV6-3	TRBJ1-2	.	.	TGTGCCAGCAGCCCTTTCGACAGGCATGGCTACACCTTC	CASSPFDRHGYTF
TRBV5-1	TRBJ2-5	.	.	TGCGCCAGCAGCTTGGCCGGGGGAGAGACCCAGTACTTC	CASSLAGGETQYF
TRBV5-1	TRBJ1-1	.	once	TGCGCCAGCAGCCCCGGGGGGGTGACTGAAGCTTTCTTT	CASSPGGVTEAFF
TRBV7-9	TRBJ1-2	.	.	TGTGCCAGCAGCTTGGGGCAGGGGTCCTATGGCTACACCTTC	CASSLGQGSYGYTF
TRBV6-5	TRBJ2-3	TRBD2	.	TGTGCCAGCAGTTACAACGGCGGGGGGGCAGATACGCAGTATTTT	CASSYNGGGADTQYF
TRBV9	TRBJ2-5	.	.	TGTGCCAGCAGCCCAGCGACGAGGGGGTCGGAGACCCAGTACTTC	CASSPATRGSETQYF
TRBV29-1	TRBJ2-1	TRBD2	.	TGCAGCGTCCTTCCAAGCGGGGTCAACTCCTACAATGAGCAGTTCTTC	CSVLPSGVNSYNEQFF
TRBV19	TRBJ1-4	.	.	TGTGCCAGTAGTAAGGTTCCAAGAGGGGAAAAACTGTTTTTT	CASSKVPRGEKLFF
TRBV5-1	TRBJ2-3	TRBD2	.	TGCGCCAGCAGCTTGGTCGGGCTAGCGGGAGGCAATACGCAGTATTTT	CASSLVGLAGGNTQYF
TRBV19	TRBJ1-2	.	.	TGTGCCAGTAGGGAATTGGCGGCGGTCTATGGCTACACCTTC	CASRELAAVYGYTF
TRBV7-2	TRBJ2-1	TRBD2	.	TGTGCCAGCAGCTTAGGCGGGAGCGATGAGCAGTTCTTC	CASSLGGSDEQFF
TRBV5-1	TRBJ1-6	.	.	TGCGCCAGCAGCTTGGATATTGGCCGTAATTCACCCCTCCACTTT	CASSLDIGRNSPLHF
TRBV10-3	TRBJ1-1	TRBD1	once	TGTGCCATCAGAGAGGGGGCCGTGTACACTGAAGCTTTCTTT	CAIREGAVYTEAFF